The 26 T cell receptor beta chains below were found in one sample sequenced in a study of cytomegalovirus exposure and HLA in healthy donors. Assay used: immunoSEQ multiplex PCR; TCRdb lists only in-frame clones, some missing. The table includes about 220,000 clones, 75% to 95% detected once. The sequenced sample consisted of PBMCs. The receptors come from a young woman in good health and CMV-seronegative.

The V call is TRBV5-1, the J call TRBJ2-3, with TRBD2 identical over 12 bases. Looked up from germline, CDR1 is SGHRS and CDR2 is YFSETQ. The CDR3 runs 16 residues. After removal of 3 bases from V and 2 bases from J, the junction contained 4 bases not matched to a gene. CDR3 coding DNA: TGCGCCAGCAGCTCGGGACTAGCGGGTTTCACAGATACGCAGTATTTT. It is translated as CASSSGLAGFTDTQYF.

V usage is TRBV4-1 and J usage is TRBJ2-2; 9 nucleotides line up with TRBD2. Per the germline V gene, CDR1 is MGHRA and CDR2 is YSYEKL. V trimming: 4 bases; J trimming: 4 bases; junction bases outside the gene matches: 7. The CDR3 extends over 16 amino acids. The CDR3 bases are TGCGCCAGCAGCCCTGTAGCGGGAGAGGGCACCGGGGAGCTGTTTTTT. Residues: CASSPVAGEGTGELFF.

The rearrangement uses TRBV28 and TRBJ2-2; 11 positions agree with TRBD1. Germline values: CDR1 MDHEN, CDR2 SYDVKM. CDR3 size: 19 residues. The V and J ends lost 4 bases and 4 bases, in that order; junction bases with no gene match: 14. The CDR3 nucleotides are TGTGCCAGCAGTTCGAGTAGGGACAGGGGGACTAGCAGCACCGGGGAGCTGTTTTTT. This sequence encodes CASSSSRDRGTSSTGELFF.

V and J are TRBV5-1 and TRBJ2-1, with a tentative D call TRBD2 (6 bases). V was trimmed by 0 bases and J by 2 bases, leaving 15 bases between them. The CDR3 is made up of 17 amino acids. Germline CDR1 SGHRS, CDR2 YFSETQ. CDR3 coding DNA: TGCGCCAGCAGCTTGGGGTTAGCGGTTTATGCCTACAATGAGCAGTTCTTC. Translated: CASSLGLAVYAYNEQFF.

The chain is built from TRBV4-2 and TRBJ2-1, with 7 bases identical to TRBD2. The V and J ends lost 0 bases and 0 bases, in that order; junction bases with no gene match: 5. The CDR3 spans 17 residues. The germline V gene has CDR1 LGHNA and CDR2 YNFKEQ. CDR3 loop: CASSQDLAGSSYNEQFF. The DNA of the CDR3 is TGTGCCAGCAGCCAAGATTTAGCGGGTAGCTCCTACAATGAGCAGTTCTTC.

DNA of the CDR3: TGTGCCATCAGTGGGAGTCTTGGGGGGATTCCAGAGACCCAGTACTTC. As protein: CAISGSLGGIPETQYF. The V and J genes are TRBV10-3 and TRBJ2-5; the D gene is possibly TRBD2 (6 bases). Trimming cost V 4 bases and J 4 bases, with 19 bases left between them. CDR3 size: 16 residues. Germline V gene data show CDR1 as ENHRY and CDR2 as SYGVKD.

The chain combines TRBV28 with TRBJ2-5; 9 bases map to TRBD2. With 7 bases clipped from V and 3 bases from J, the junction kept 15 bases outside the gene matches. Germline V gene sequence: CDR1 MDHEN, CDR2 SYDVKM. The CDR3 sequence is 17 residues long. The CDR3 reads CASTLRGSGRREETQYF. Written as DNA, the CDR3 is TGTGCCAGCACTCTCAGGGGAAGCGGGAGGAGGGAAGAGACCCAGTACTTC.

This rearrangement joins TRBV28 to TRBJ2-7; TRBD1 aligns across 10 bases. The V gene's germline CDR1 is MDHEN and CDR2 SYDVKM. The CDR3 runs to 14 residues. The ends lost 6 bases at V and 1 base at J; junction bases unmatched: 3. Written as DNA, the CDR3 is TGTGCCAGCAGCGACAGGGGGCTATCCTACGAGCAGTACTTC. It is translated as CASSDRGLSYEQYF.

This chain's CDR3 is CAWSLGHGYGYTF. CDR3 sequence (DNA): TGTGCCTGGAGTCTAGGACATGGCTATGGCTACACCTTC. The J gene is TRBJ1-2, the V gene TRBV30, with D perhaps TRBD1 (5 bases). The V gene lost 2 bases and the J gene lost 4 bases, with 11 bases spanning the gap. CDR1 and CDR2 (germline): GTSNPN, SVGIG (reference sequence). The CDR3 is 13 residues long.

The J gene is TRBJ2-1, the V gene TRBV27; TRBD1 aligns across 9 bases. CDR3 length equals 15 residues. CDR1 is MNHEY, CDR2 SMNVEV, per germline (reference sequence). Germline trimming cut 6 bases from V and 6 bases from J; bases unmatched to any gene: 9. Here the CDR3 reads CASRQGAYPLNEQFF. For the CDR3, the DNA is TGTGCCAGCAGACAGGGGGCCTATCCCCTCAATGAGCAGTTCTTC.

The rearrangement uses TRBV6-1 and TRBJ1-4, with 7 positions matching TRBD1. CDR3 length equals 14 residues. J lost 8 bases, V lost 6 bases, and 9 bases had no gene match. The germline gives CDR1 MNHNS, CDR2 SASEGT. Written as DNA, the CDR3 is TGTGCCAGCAGGGGGGTGACAGGGAAGGAAAAACTGTTTTTT. It encodes CASRGVTGKEKLFF.

The chain joins TRBV12-5 to TRBJ1-1; weak D call: TRBD1 (6 bases). V gave up 5 bases and J gave up 1 base, with 14 bases separating them. In germline, CDR1 is LGHNT, CDR2 FRNRAP. The CDR3 loop spans 15 amino acids. The chain's CDR3 is CASGPTGPTNTEAFF. DNA of the CDR3: TGTGCTAGTGGTCCGACAGGCCCTACGAACACTGAAGCTTTCTTT.

As for this clone: This same CDR3 is encoded by further DNA sequences in the sample. The chain joins TRBV5-1 to TRBJ2-3, with 7 bases that match TRBD1. Trimming took 3 bases from V and 1 from J; bases not matched to a gene: 2. This CDR3 is 14 amino acids long. Germline lookup yields CDR1 SGHRS and CDR2 YFSETQ. The CDR3 protein is CASSSDRGTDTQYF. CDR3 nucleotides: TGCGCCAGCAGCTCCGACAGGGGCACAGATACGCAGTATTTT.

This rearrangement joins TRBV28 to TRBJ2-7; 7 bases align to TRBD1. J gave up 2 bases and V 2 bases, and 0 bases lay outside the gene matches. There are 13 residues in the CDR3. CDR1 is MDHEN, CDR2 SYDVKM, per germline. As DNA, the CDR3 is TGTGCCAGCAGTTTACAGGGGGCCTACGAGCAGTACTTC. Its protein is CASSLQGAYEQYF. The full variable domain, in which reference TRBV28 and TRBJ2-7 provide the parts outside the CDR3, is DVKVTQSSRYLVKRTGEKVFLECVQDMDHENMFWYRQDPGLGLRLIYFSYDVKMKEKGDIPEGYSVSREKKERFSLILESASTNQTSMYLCASSLQGAYEQYFGPGTRLTVT.

This chain uses TRBV30 with TRBJ2-1, with 7 bases fitting TRBD1. The CDR3 runs 12 residues. Germline CDR1 and CDR2: GTSNPN and SVGIG (reference sequence). The junction had 2 bases not matched to a gene; V was cut back by 1 base and J by 8 bases. The CDR3 DNA reads as TGTGCCTGGAGTGGGACAGGTCATGAGCAGTTCTTC. Its protein product is CAWSGTGHEQFF.

The chain links TRBV10-2 to TRBJ1-3; tentative D call: TRBD1 (5 bases). Between the trimmed V and J ends, which lost 2 bases and 0 bases, there was a span of 11 bases. The germline V gene has CDR1 WSHSY and CDR2 SAAADI. The CDR3 spans 16 residues. The DNA of the CDR3 is TGCGCCAGCAGTGAGCCGTTTCAGGGCTCTGGAAACACCATATATTTT. Amino acids: CASSEPFQGSGNTIYF.

The chain uses TRBV5-1 and TRBJ2-1; 9 bases fit TRBD2. The ends lost 4 bases at V and 7 bases at J; junction bases unmatched: 9. CDR1 and CDR2 from the germline V gene are SGHRS and YFSETQ. This CDR3 has 15 amino acids. CDR3 DNA: TGCGCCAGCAGCCAAACCCCGACTAGCGGAAATGAGCAGTTCTTC. Protein product: CASSQTPTSGNEQFF.

The chain couples TRBV19 to TRBJ2-2; D is perhaps TRBD2 (7 bases). V lost 5 bases and J 6 bases, leaving 13 bases between the germline ends. This CDR3 is 14 amino acids long. Germline V gene sequence: CDR1 LNHDA, CDR2 SQIVND (reference sequence). CDR3 in DNA: TGTGCCAGTAGTCCCGAGGGGGGGCCCGGGGAGCTGTTTTTT. Encoded protein: CASSPEGGPGELFF.

The chain uses TRBV6-5 and TRBJ2-3; D not certain. V lost 2 bases, J lost 2 bases, and 11 bases lay in between. CDR1 and CDR2 (germline): MNHEY, SVGAGI. This CDR3 region has 15 residues. The CDR3 sequence is CASSYGRSHTDTQYF. The CDR3 DNA sequence: TGTGCCAGCAGTTACGGTCGGAGCCACACAGATACGCAGTATTTT.

This CDR3 is CASSLVTGPGELFF. CDR3 nucleotide sequence: TGTGCCAGCAGCTTAGTCACAGGCCCCGGGGAGCTGTTTTTT. The V gene is TRBV11-2, the J gene TRBJ2-2; D is perhaps TRBD1 (5 bases). CDR3 size: 14 residues. Germline lookup yields CDR1 SGHAT and CDR2 FQNNGV. V was shortened by 1 base and J by 6 bases, with 9 bases between the two germline ends.

The table lists this clone with a few counts. The rearrangement joins TRBV30 to TRBJ1-2; 8 bases match TRBD1. This CDR3 spans 12 amino acids. The germline CDR1 and CDR2 sequences are GTSNPN and SVGIG (reference sequence). Germline trimming cut 2 bases from V and 8 bases from J; bases unmatched to any gene: 4. The CDR3 sequence is CAWSQGAGGYTF. DNA of the CDR3: TGTGCCTGGAGTCAGGGGGCCGGAGGCTACACCTTC.

V and J are TRBV28 and TRBJ2-7; D gene uncertain. The V end lost 6 bases, the J end lost 9 bases, and 12 bases lay between the germline ends. Germline V CDR1 and CDR2: MDHEN, SYDVKM. There are 11 residues in the CDR3. The CDR3 reads CASSRKFLQYF. The CDR3 DNA reads as TGTGCCAGCAGCCGTAAATTTTTGCAGTACTTC. The variable domain in full, completed from reference TRBV28 and TRBJ2-7, reads DVKVTQSSRYLVKRTGEKVFLECVQDMDHENMFWYRQDPGLGLRLIYFSYDVKMKEKGDIPEGYSVSREKKERFSLILESASTNQTSMYLCASSRKFLQYFGPGTRLTVT.

V is TRBV5-1 and J is TRBJ1-6, with TRBD1 identical over 7 bases. The CDR3 sequence is 15 residues long. CDR1 is SGHRS, CDR2 YFSETQ, per germline. V shed 5 bases, J shed 6 bases, and the junction held 8 bases outside the gene matches. CDR3 sequence: CASSFDRAPNSPLHF. CDR3 nucleotides: TGCGCCAGCAGTTTTGACAGGGCCCCTAATTCACCCCTCCACTTT.

CDR3 region: CASSHGTDEQYF. The CDR3 DNA sequence: TGTGCCAGCTCTCATGGGACAGACGAGCAGTACTTC. The chain joins TRBV18 to TRBJ2-7; TRBD1 matches 7 bases. CDR1 is KGHSH, CDR2 LQKENI, per germline. V shed 6 bases, J shed 5 bases, and the junction held 4 bases outside the gene matches. This CDR3 is built from 12 residues.

The chain carries TRBV9 and TRBJ1-2, with 11 bases lining up with TRBD1. The CDR3 is made up of 16 amino acids. The V gene end was trimmed by 4 bases and the J gene end by 4 bases; junction bases not matched to a gene: 9. Germline values: CDR1 SGDLS, CDR2 YYNGEE. CDR3 protein: CASSSSGTGGLYGYTF. The CDR3 DNA reads as TGTGCCAGCAGCTCATCCGGGACAGGGGGTCTCTATGGCTACACCTTC.

This sequence joins TRBV28 and TRBJ1-1; TRBD1 might be the D (5 bases). V was pared by 7 bases and J by 4 bases, with 13 bases between. The CDR3 consists of 13 residues. The germline gives CDR1 MDHEN, CDR2 SYDVKM. Here the CDR3 reads CASTRGGITEAFF. CDR3 nucleotide sequence: TGTGCCAGCACCCGTGGGGGGATCACTGAAGCTTTCTTT. Full variable domain (remainder filled in from reference TRBV28 and TRBJ1-1): DVKVTQSSRYLVKRTGEKVFLECVQDMDHENMFWYRQDPGLGLRLIYFSYDVKMKEKGDIPEGYSVSREKKERFSLILESASTNQTSMYLCASTRGGITEAFFGQGTRLTVV.